Presented here are 31 T cell receptor beta chains from one specimen sequenced in a study of blood T cell repertoires in COVID-19. Generated by immunoSEQ multiplex PCR, the TCRdb table keeps only in-frame clones and is missing some. The data contain 30,000 or so clones, roughly 78% of them seen just once; the ten biggest clones take up around 40%. Source material: peripheral blood. The source is a man of 80 years or more with active or convalescent COVID-19.

This clone was observed a handful of times. J is TRBJ1-3 and V is TRBV30, with unresolved D. Germline values: CDR1 GTSNPN, CDR2 SVGIG (reference sequence). The V gene lost 2 bases and the J gene lost 8 bases, with 7 bases spanning the gap. The CDR3 consists of 11 residues. The CDR3 region is CAWSIFDTIYF. Here the CDR3 DNA reads TGTGCCTGGAGTATTTTCGACACCATATATTTT.

This clone was picked up a small number of times. V gene TRBV7-3 combines with J gene TRBJ1-6; D gene ambiguous. From germline, CDR1 is SGHTA and CDR2 FQGTGA. The CDR3 sequence is 13 residues long. Trimming took off 6 bases at V and 8 bases at J, with 11 bases between the two ends. CDR3 coding DNA: TGTGCCAGCAGTTCAGCGATACATTCACCCCTCCACTTT. It encodes CASSSAIHSPLHF.

The chain carries TRBV7-8 and TRBJ1-4; 8 nucleotides agree with TRBD1. Germline assignment: CDR1 SGHVS and CDR2 FQNEAQ. V lost 5 bases to trimming and J lost 8 bases; unmatched junction nucleotides: 10. The CDR3 is 15 residues long. The DNA of the CDR3 is TGTGCCAGCAGCATAGACAGGGGCATACGGGAAAAACTGTTTTTT. Translating gives CASSIDRGIREKLFF.

This clone turned up a few times. A junction end diverges from the germline sequence, so it may reflect a read error. This rearrangement joins TRBV7-9 to TRBJ1-3; D perhaps matches TRBD1 (5 bases). Looked up from germline, CDR1 is SEHNR and CDR2 is FQNEAQ (reference sequence). This CDR3 spans 11 amino acids. CDR3 residues: CASSLGRQISF. The CDR3 DNA reads TGTGCCAGCAGCTTAGGGCGACAGATTAGCTTT.

The table lists this clone with a few counts. The V call is TRBV9, the J call TRBJ2-7; a possible D gene is TRBD2 (6 bases). Germline V gene data show CDR1 as SGDLS and CDR2 as YYNGEE. V lost 3 bases and J lost 7, with 14 bases in between. The CDR3 length is 13 residues. CDR3 nucleotide sequence: TGTGCCAGCAGCGCCGGGGGTTCGGGAGAGCAGTACTTC. Translating gives CASSAGGSGEQYF.

The chain recombines TRBV27 with TRBJ2-1; maybe TRBD1 (5 bases). The CDR3 contains 12 residues. The germline V gene encodes CDR1 MNHEY and CDR2 SMNVEV (reference sequence). Between the trimmed V and J ends, which lost 6 bases and 8 bases, there was a span of 11 bases. The CDR3, as DNA: TGTGCCAGCAGGGGGCTTCTGGATGAGCAGTTCTTC. Protein sequence: CASRGLLDEQFF.

The V gene is TRBV4-2, the J gene TRBJ1-1; D is unresolved. This CDR3 has 14 amino acids. The germline V gene has CDR1 LGHNA and CDR2 YNFKEQ. Between the trimmed V and J ends, which lost 1 base and 1 base, there was a span of 7 bases. Here the CDR3 reads CASSQVGENTEAFF. In DNA, the CDR3 is TGTGCCAGCAGCCAAGTAGGAGAGAACACTGAAGCTTTCTTT.

This chain uses TRBV6-6 with TRBJ2-3; 10 bases agree with TRBD2. Trimming cost V 5 bases and J 3 bases; bases outside gene matches: 17. Germline CDR1 is MNHNY and CDR2 is SVGAGI (reference sequence). This CDR3 is 19 amino acids long. The CDR3: CASSPRSPLAGGVTDTQYF. The CDR3 bases are TGTGCCAGCAGTCCCCGGTCCCCTTTAGCGGGAGGAGTGACAGATACGCAGTATTTT.

This chain links TRBV6-5 with TRBJ1-5; TRBD1 aligns across 8 bases. V shed 4 bases, J shed 5 bases, and the junction held 10 bases outside the gene matches. The CDR3 loop spans 16 amino acids. The germline V gene encodes CDR1 MNHEY and CDR2 SVGAGI. CDR3 amino acids: CASSSNPGTGDQPQHF. CDR3 coding DNA: TGTGCCAGCAGTTCCAATCCCGGGACAGGTGATCAGCCCCAGCATTTT.

This clone has only one observation. The CDR3 DNA follows: TGTGCCAGTACCCCGGGACAGGGGAACTATGGCTACACCTTC. Its protein is CASTPGQGNYGYTF. The rearrangement uses TRBV19 and TRBJ1-2; 10 bases fit TRBD1. There are 14 residues in the CDR3. Looked up from germline, CDR1 is LNHDA and CDR2 is SQIVND (reference sequence). V was pared by 7 bases and J by 2 bases, with 4 bases of the junction left unmatched.

The chain is built from TRBV5-5 and TRBJ2-5, with 8 bases identical to TRBD2. Per the germline V gene, CDR1 is SGHKS and CDR2 is YYEKEE (reference sequence). Germline trimming cut 4 bases from V and 2 bases from J; bases unmatched to any gene: 4. The CDR3 totals 14 residues. The CDR3 loop is CASSQGLVQETQYF. As DNA, the CDR3 is TGTGCCAGCAGCCAGGGACTAGTACAAGAGACCCAGTACTTC.

Here the CDR3 DNA reads TGTGCCAGCAGCTTGGGACAGGGGGGCACAGATACGCAGTATTTT. The encoded protein is CASSLGQGGTDTQYF. The chain is built from TRBV2 and TRBJ2-3, with 11 bases that match TRBD1. There are 15 residues in the CDR3. Germline lookup yields CDR1 SNHLY and CDR2 FYNNEI. Unmatched junction bases numbered 3, after V lost 6 bases and J lost 1 base.

The V call is TRBV27, the J call TRBJ2-1, with TRBD2 identical over 9 bases. The CDR3 spans 16 residues. Losses at the gene ends were 3 bases for V and 5 bases for J; bases not matched to a gene: 8. Germline V gene lookup returns CDR1 MNHEY and CDR2 SMNVEV (reference sequence). This chain's CDR3 is CASSFRASGIDNEQFF. In DNA form, the CDR3 reads TGTGCCAGCAGTTTTCGAGCTAGCGGGATAGACAATGAGCAGTTCTTC.

The rearrangement joins TRBV4-1 to TRBJ1-5; D gene ambiguous. This CDR3 has 13 residues. The germline V gene has CDR1 MGHRA and CDR2 YSYEKL. The germline V and J ends were trimmed by 0 bases and 6 bases, with 6 bases remaining between them. The CDR3 reads CASSQDLSQPQHF. Written as DNA, the CDR3 is TGCGCCAGCAGCCAAGATCTATCTCAGCCCCAGCATTTT.

This clone was counted a few times. The rearrangement links TRBV4-1 to TRBJ2-2; no reliable D call. The germline CDR1 and CDR2 sequences are MGHRA and YSYEKL. CDR3 size: 16 residues. V shed 0 bases and J shed 7 bases, with 15 bases lying between them. The CDR3 reads CASSQDIGRSNGELFF. The DNA of the CDR3 is TGCGCCAGCAGCCAAGATATAGGCAGGTCCAACGGGGAGCTGTTTTTT.

This rearrangement joins TRBV6-1 to TRBJ2-5; TRBD2 matches 8 bases. This CDR3 comprises 16 residues. Trimming took 1 base from V and 0 from J; bases not matched to a gene: 4. CDR1 is MNHNS, CDR2 SASEGT, per germline. CDR3 nucleotides: TGTGCCAGCAGTGAAGGGCGGGAGGTATACCAAGAGACCCAGTACTTC. It is translated as CASSEGREVYQETQYF.

This rearrangement joins TRBV13 to TRBJ2-7, with 8 bases aligning to TRBD1. V shed 4 bases and J 2 bases; nucleotides not matched to a gene: 7. Per the germline V gene, CDR1 is PRHDT and CDR2 is FYEKMQ (reference sequence). The CDR3 is made up of 15 amino acids. The CDR3 DNA reads TGTGCCAGCAGCTCCCACGGGACAGGAGCCTACGAGCAGTACTTC. Residues: CASSSHGTGAYEQYF.

The chain joins TRBV24-1 to TRBJ2-1; TRBD1 might be the D (6 bases). This CDR3 has 14 amino acids. CDR1 is KGHDR, CDR2 SFDVKD, per germline. Trimming pared 5 bases from V and 4 bases from J, leaving 11 bases between. CDR3 DNA: TGTGCCACCAGTGGTATAGGGGGTTACAATGAGCAGTTCTTC. This gives the protein CATSGIGGYNEQFF.

This chain connects TRBV6-5 to TRBJ2-2; a possible D gene is TRBD2 (6 bases). The CDR3 contains 14 residues. V was trimmed by 8 bases and J by 4 bases, leaving 14 bases between them. From germline, CDR1 is MNHEY and CDR2 SVGAGI. The CDR3 here is CASDERAGTGELFF. The CDR3 bases are TGTGCCAGCGACGAGCGGGCTGGCACCGGGGAGCTGTTTTTT.

This clone was seen only once. The CDR3 is CASSEKRSQALNTEAFF. The DNA of the CDR3 is TGTGCCAGCAGTGAAAAGAGATCCCAAGCCTTGAACACTGAAGCTTTCTTT. V usage is TRBV6-1 and J usage is TRBJ1-1; D is unresolved. CDR1 is MNHNS, CDR2 SASEGT, per germline. Trimming pared 2 bases from V and 0 bases from J, leaving 16 bases between. The CDR3 runs to 17 residues.

The V gene is TRBV6-6, the J gene TRBJ1-2; TRBD1 matches 9 bases. CDR3 length equals 14 residues. Germline V CDR1 and CDR2: MNHNY, SVGAGI (reference sequence). The J segment lost 6 bases and the V segment lost 3 bases, leaving 5 bases of the junction unmatched. This chain's CDR3 is CASSYKGTGNGYTF. The CDR3 DNA sequence: TGTGCCAGCAGTTATAAAGGGACAGGGAATGGCTACACCTTC.

This chain uses TRBV30 with TRBJ2-3; 12 bases agree with TRBD2. V lost 0 bases to trimming and J lost 8 bases; unmatched junction nucleotides: 6. This CDR3 is 15 amino acids long. Germline values: CDR1 GTSNPN, CDR2 SVGIG (reference sequence). This chain's CDR3 is CAWSVTGGLAGTQYF. The CDR3 bases are TGTGCCTGGAGTGTAACTGGGGGACTAGCGGGTACGCAGTATTTT. Complete variable domain (other parts from reference TRBV30 and TRBJ2-3): SQTIHQWPATLVQPVGSPLSLECTVEGTSNPNLYWYRQAAGRGLQLLFYSVGIGQISSEVPQNLSASRPQDRQFILSSKKLLLSDSGFYLCAWSVTGGLAGTQYFGPGTRLTVL.

The chain has TRBV6-5 and TRBJ1-2, with TRBD1 matching over 7 bases. Germline V CDR1 and CDR2: MNHEY, SVGAGI. V dropped 8 bases and J dropped 2; count of bases not matched to a gene: 11. This CDR3 contains 15 residues. The CDR3 DNA reads as TGTGCCAGCGTTGAGGGCGGACAGGCGAACTATGGCTACACCTTC. It encodes CASVEGGQANYGYTF.

The chain is built from TRBV18 and TRBJ1-1; 10 bases line up with TRBD1. The CDR3 is made up of 17 amino acids. Trimming cost V 3 bases and J 4 bases; bases outside gene matches: 11. CDR1 and CDR2 (germline): KGHSH, LQKENI. The CDR3 here is CASSPETTGTGVTEAFF. For the CDR3, the DNA is TGTGCCAGCTCACCCGAAACGACCGGGACAGGGGTCACTGAAGCTTTCTTT.

This clone has a handful of counts. The CDR3 protein is CAWSRDSNQPQHF. CDR3 sequence (DNA): TGTGCCTGGAGCAGGGATAGCAATCAGCCCCAGCATTTT. The gene calls are TRBV30 and TRBJ1-5; D possibly corresponds to TRBD1 (5 bases). The CDR3 loop spans 13 amino acids. V was cut by 3 bases and J by 0 bases, with 6 bases left in between. Per germline, CDR1 GTSNPN and CDR2 SVGIG (reference sequence).

The V and J genes are TRBV25-1 and TRBJ2-5; D possibly corresponds to TRBD2 (6 bases). Trimming shortened V by 3 bases and J by 3 bases, and 11 bases separated the two germline ends. This CDR3 has 14 residues. Germline-derived CDR1 and CDR2 are MGHDK and SYGVNS. The CDR3 DNA reads TGTGCCAGCAGTGACGGGGGAGTGAAAGAGACCCAGTACTTC. Its translation is CASSDGGVKETQYF.

This clone has just a few counts. The gene calls are TRBV5-4 and TRBJ2-1, with 12 bases aligning to TRBD2. Germline assignment: CDR1 SGHNT and CDR2 YYREEE (reference sequence). The V and J ends lost 0 bases and 1 base, in that order; junction bases with no gene match: 2. The CDR3 extends over 17 amino acids. The CDR3 protein is CASSLVLAGGSYNEQFF. CDR3 nucleotides: TGTGCCAGCAGCTTGGTCCTAGCGGGAGGGTCCTACAATGAGCAGTTCTTC.

The rearrangement uses TRBV18 and TRBJ2-5; 9 positions agree with TRBD1. This CDR3 spans 13 amino acids. With V trimmed by 6 bases and J by 6 bases, 5 bases remained unmatched. The V gene's germline CDR1 is KGHSH and CDR2 LQKENI. The CDR3 region is CASSAGQGQTQYF. CDR3 in DNA: TGTGCCAGCTCGGCGGGACAGGGCCAGACCCAGTACTTC.

To note about this clone: The junction departs from the called germline gene at one end, perhaps through a read error. The chain joins TRBV2 to TRBJ2-7; D perhaps matches TRBD1 (6 bases). There are 11 residues in the CDR3. CDR1 SNHLY and CDR2 FYNNEI come from the germline V gene. The CDR3 spells CASSEGATLDF. CDR3 in DNA: TGTGCCAGCAGTGAGGGGGCCACCTTGGACTTC. The full variable domain, in which reference TRBV2 and TRBJ2-7 provide the parts outside the CDR3, is EPEVTQTPSHQVTQMGQEVILRCVPISNHLYFYWYRQILGQKVEFLVSFYNNEISEKSEIFDDQFSVERPDGSNFTLKIRSTKLEDSAMYFCASSEGATLDFGPGTRLTVT.

The chain links TRBV5-1 to TRBJ2-2; D is possibly TRBD2 (5 bases). CDR1 SGHRS and CDR2 YFSETQ come from the germline V gene. The CDR3 is made up of 15 amino acids. V was trimmed by 4 bases and J by 0 bases, leaving 10 bases between them. The CDR3: CASSPETTNTGELFF. CDR3 sequence (DNA): TGCGCCAGCAGCCCCGAGACTACGAACACCGGGGAGCTGTTTTTT.

The chain carries TRBV11-3 and TRBJ2-5; a weak D match, TRBD2 (5 bases). With 4 bases removed from V and 4 bases from J, the gap between germline ends came to 13 bases. The CDR3 contains 14 residues. CDR1 and CDR2 (germline): SGHNT, YENEEA. The CDR3 loop is CASSSPGGGETQYF. In DNA, the CDR3 is TGTGCCAGCAGCTCCCCCGGTGGAGGAGAGACCCAGTACTTC.